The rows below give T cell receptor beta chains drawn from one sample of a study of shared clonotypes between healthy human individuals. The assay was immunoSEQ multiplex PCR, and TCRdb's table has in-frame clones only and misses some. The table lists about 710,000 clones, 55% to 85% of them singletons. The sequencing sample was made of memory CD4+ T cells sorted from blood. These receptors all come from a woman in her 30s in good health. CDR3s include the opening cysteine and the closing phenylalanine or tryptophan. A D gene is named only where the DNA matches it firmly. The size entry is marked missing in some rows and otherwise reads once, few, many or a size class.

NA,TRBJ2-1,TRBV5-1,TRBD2,CASSLDGSGRNKQFF,TGCGCCAGCAGCTTGGATGGTAGCGGGAGGAATAAGCAGTTCTTC
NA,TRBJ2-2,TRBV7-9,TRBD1,CASSPDRGRTGELFF,TGTGCCAGCAGCCCCGACAGGGGGCGAACCGGGGAGCTGTTTTTT
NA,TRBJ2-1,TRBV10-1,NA,CASSVGPANEQFF,TGCGCCAGCAGTGTAGGACCAGCGAATGAGCAGTTCTTC
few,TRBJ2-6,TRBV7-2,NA,CASSLREAGANVLTF,TGTGCCAGCAGCTTAAGGGAGGCTGGGGCCAACGTCCTGACTTTC
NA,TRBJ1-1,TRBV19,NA,CASTVTDPNTEAFF,TGTGCCAGTACCGTGACAGATCCGAACACTGAAGCTTTCTTT
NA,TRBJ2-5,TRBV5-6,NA,CASSFGRQGETQYF,TGTGCCAGCAGCTTCGGGCGTCAGGGGGAGACCCAGTACTTC
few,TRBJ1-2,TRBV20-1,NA,CSAATPEGYTF,TGCAGTGCCGCTACCCCAGAAGGCTACACCTTC
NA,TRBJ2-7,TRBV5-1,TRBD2,CASQPGGYTYEQYF,TGCGCCAGCCAACCCGGGGGGTACACCTACGAGCAGTACTTC
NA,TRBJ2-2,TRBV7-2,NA,CASSPVVRGYTGELFF,TGTGCCAGCAGCCCGGTCGTCCGGGGTTATACCGGGGAGCTGTTTTTT
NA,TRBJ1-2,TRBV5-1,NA,CASSLGVGVDDGYTF,TGCGCCAGCAGCTTGGGTGTAGGGGTGGACGATGGCTACACCTTC
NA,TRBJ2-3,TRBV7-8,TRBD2,CASAGPGLSTDTQYF,TGTGCCAGCGCCGGTCCGGGACTATCCACAGATACGCAGTATTTT
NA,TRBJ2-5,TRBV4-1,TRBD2,CASSQEEGLAGQETQYF,TGCGCCAGCAGCCAAGAGGAGGGACTAGCAGGCCAAGAGACCCAGTACTTC
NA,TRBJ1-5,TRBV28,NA,CASTDTNQPQHF,TGTGCCAGCACAGACACCAATCAGCCCCAGCATTTT
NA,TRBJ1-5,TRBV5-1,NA,CASSLTGHQPQHF,TGCGCCAGCAGCCTGACAGGCCATCAGCCCCAGCATTTT
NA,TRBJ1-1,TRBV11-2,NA,CASAARGVAFF,TGTGCCAGCGCCGCGAGGGGAGTAGCTTTCTTT
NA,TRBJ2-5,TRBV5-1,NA,CASSLEGEHKRSQYF,TGCGCCAGCAGCTTGGAGGGCGAACATAAGAGATCCCAGTACTTC
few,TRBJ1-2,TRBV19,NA,CASSIYQRNGYTF,TGTGCCAGTAGTATATACCAGCGGAATGGCTACACCTTC
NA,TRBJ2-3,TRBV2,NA,CASRTSGGTDTQYF,TGTGCCAGCAGGACTAGTGGGGGTACAGATACGCAGTATTTT
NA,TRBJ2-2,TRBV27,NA,CASSLSRDIPGELFF,TGTGCCAGCAGTTTATCGAGGGATATCCCCGGGGAGCTGTTTTTT
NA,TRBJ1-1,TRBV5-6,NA,CASTKGTGNTEAFF,TGTGCCAGCACCAAGGGAACAGGGAACACTGAAGCTTTCTTT
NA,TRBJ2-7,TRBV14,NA,CASSQVQYHEQYF,TGTGCCAGCAGCCAAGTGCAGTACCACGAGCAGTACTTC
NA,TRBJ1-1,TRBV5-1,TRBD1,CASSPGTAGTEAFF,TGCGCCAGCAGCCCGGGGACAGCGGGGACTGAAGCTTTCTTT
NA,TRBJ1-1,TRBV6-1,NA,CASGREQGFF,TGTGCCAGCGGTAGAGAACAGGGTTTCTTT
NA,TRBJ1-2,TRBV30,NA,CAWSISLNYGYTF,TGTGCCTGGTCCATTAGCCTAAACTATGGCTACACCTTC
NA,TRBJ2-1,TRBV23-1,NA,CASRNNEQFF,TGCGCCAGTCGTAACAATGAGCAGTTCTTC
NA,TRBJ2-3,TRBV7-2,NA,CASSLVGLTDTQYF,TGTGCCAGCAGCTTAGTTGGCCTCACAGATACGCAGTATTTT
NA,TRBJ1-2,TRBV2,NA,CASRGRGGYTF,TGTGCCAGCCGCGGGCGGGGAGGCTACACCTTC
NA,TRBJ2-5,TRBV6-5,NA,CASTMAGPQETQYF,TGTGCCAGCACAATGGCGGGGCCGCAAGAGACCCAGTACTTC
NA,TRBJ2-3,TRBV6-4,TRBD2,CASSEIAGGTDTQYF,TGTGCCAGCAGTGAAATAGCGGGAGGGACAGATACGCAGTATTTT